One sample yielded the 31 T cell receptor beta chains listed below, sequenced in a study of identical twins. Via MiXCR, TCRdb re-called the 5' RACE reads, giving one row per CDR3 protein. This table has around 530,000 distinct CDR3 sequences, roughly 15% appearing once. In addition, the sample was reused for a study of yellow fever vaccine responses in identical twins.

Material for sequencing was CD4+ T cells sorted from blood. Receptor source: a woman under 30 in good health.

This clonotype has at least ten counts. The chain uses TRBV12-3 or TRBV12-4 and TRBJ2-1; D is possibly TRBD1 (5 bases). This CDR3 spans 13 amino acids. Trimming stripped 5 bases from V and 8 bases from J, with 13 bases between. The CDR3 DNA sequence: TGTGCCAGCAGTCGAACAGGAGTGGATGAGCAGTTCTTC. It yields the protein CASSRTGVDEQFF.

This clonotype turned up a few times. The chain is built from TRBV27 and TRBJ2-3; 9 bases agree with TRBD2. The CDR3 is 15 amino acids. V trimming: 6 bases; J trimming: 2 bases; junction bases outside the gene matches: 6. Germline CDR1 MNHEY, CDR2 SMNVEV (reference sequence). The CDR3 sequence is CASRPAGGLTDTQYF. The CDR3, as DNA: TGTGCCAGCAGACCAGCGGGGGGACTCACAGATACGCAGTATTTT.

This clonotype appeared a few times. The genes are TRBV20-1 and TRBJ2-5, with 8 nucleotides matching TRBD2. Germline values: CDR1 DFQATT, CDR2 SNEGSKA (reference sequence). There are 16 residues in the CDR3. J was trimmed by 5 bases and V by 4 bases; bases with no gene match: 15. The CDR3 reads CSATAEVAGSPETQYF. CDR3 DNA: TGCAGTGCTACCGCGGAGGTAGCGGGGTCTCCGGAGACCCAGTACTTC.

This clonotype was recorded many times. This chain joins TRBV5-1 and TRBJ2-1; possibly TRBD1 or TRBD2 for D (5 bases each). The germline V and J ends were trimmed by 5 bases and 3 bases, with 12 bases remaining between them. Germline V CDR1 and CDR2: SGHRS, YFSETQ. CDR3 length equals 14 residues. The CDR3 coding sequence is TGCGCCAGCAGGCACGGGACCAACTACAATGAGCAGTTCTTC. It encodes CASRHGTNYNEQFF.

The V and J genes are TRBV25-1 and TRBJ2-5; D call uncertain. The CDR3 consists of 12 residues. Trimming left V 2 bases short and J 5 bases short, with 6 bases between. Germline CDR1 reads MGHDK; CDR2 reads SYGVNS. In DNA, the CDR3 is TGTGCCAGCAGTGAAGCGCTGGAGACCCAGTACTTC. Amino acid sequence: CASSEALETQYF.

This clonotype was observed a few times. The chain uses TRBV6-1 and TRBJ1-4; a weak D match, TRBD1 (5 bases). Germline V CDR1 and CDR2: MNHNS, SASEGT. There are 13 residues in the CDR3. V was pared by 6 bases and J by 3 bases, with 8 bases between. CDR3 in amino acids: CASRTASNEKLFF. CDR3 DNA sequence: TGTGCCAGCAGGACAGCCTCTAATGAAAAACTGTTTTTT.

This clonotype was seen a few times. This sequence joins TRBV5-1 and TRBJ2-7, with 11 bases lining up with TRBD2. Per the germline V gene, CDR1 is SGHRS and CDR2 is YFSETQ. This CDR3 is 16 amino acids long. After removal of 4 bases from V and 5 bases from J, the junction contained 11 bases not matched to a gene. The CDR3 sequence is CASSGRKLAGADEQYF. As DNA, the CDR3 is TGCGCCAGCAGCGGAAGAAAACTAGCGGGAGCTGACGAGCAGTACTTC. The variable domain in full, completed from reference TRBV5-1 and TRBJ2-7, reads KAGVTQTPRYLIKTRGQQVTLSCSPISGHRSVSWYQQTPGQGLQFLFEYFSETQRNKGNFPGRFSGRQFSNSRSEMNVSTLELGDSALYLCASSGRKLAGADEQYFGPGTRLTVT.

CDR3 in DNA: TGCGCCAGCGGTAGCGGGAGGTCGGGGTCCTACAATGAGCAGTTCTTC. This gives the protein CASGSGRSGSYNEQFF. The chain is built from TRBV10-1 and TRBJ2-1, with 10 nucleotides matching TRBD2. Germline trimming cut 8 bases from V and 1 base from J; bases unmatched to any gene: 8. The germline V gene encodes CDR1 WNHNN and CDR2 SYGVQD (reference sequence). CDR3 length equals 16 residues.

V and J are TRBV12-3 or TRBV12-4 and TRBJ2-1; 8 bases line up with TRBD1. CDR3 length: 15 amino acids. V trimming: 3 bases; J trimming: 2 bases; junction bases outside the gene matches: 3. CDR3 sequence: CASSFWTGPYNEQFF. CDR3 DNA: TGTGCCAGCAGTTTCTGGACAGGGCCCTACAATGAGCAGTTCTTC.

The CDR3 nucleotides are TGTGCCAGCAGCAAAATGGACGGCAATCAGCCCCAGCATTTT. This codes for CASSKMDGNQPQHF. The V and J genes are TRBV28 and TRBJ1-5; the D is unclear. The germline V gene encodes CDR1 MDHEN and CDR2 SYDVKM. This CDR3 is built from 14 residues. V shed 6 bases and J shed 2 bases, with 11 bases lying between them.

The chain uses TRBV5-1 and TRBJ2-1; D not resolved. Germline V gene sequence: CDR1 SGHRS, CDR2 YFSETQ. The CDR3 consists of 12 residues. Trimming stripped 4 bases from V and 10 bases from J, with 12 bases between. CDR3 in DNA: TGCGCCAGCAGCCTAAAGCTAGTCGAGCAGTTCTTC. It encodes CASSLKLVEQFF.

This clonotype appeared a single time. The chain employs TRBV14 and TRBJ2-5; the D call may be TRBD1 or TRBD2 (5 bases each). V was cut by 2 bases and J by 4 bases, with 17 bases left in between. The CDR3 consists of 16 residues. Germline-derived CDR1 and CDR2 are SGHDN and FVKESK. The CDR3 spells CASSQPTGIGGETQYF. CDR3 bases: TGTGCCAGCAGCCAACCGACCGGGATTGGGGGAGAGACCCAGTACTTC.

V usage is TRBV29-1 and J usage is TRBJ2-3, with D perhaps matching TRBD2 (6 bases). The CDR3 contains 13 residues. Looked up from germline, CDR1 is SQVTM and CDR2 is ANQGSEA. Trimming removed 3 bases from V and 1 base from J, with 8 bases in between. CDR3 nucleotides: TGCAGCGTTGACGAGCGGGGCACAGATACGCAGTATTTT. As protein: CSVDERGTDTQYF.

The chain uses TRBV11-2 and TRBJ2-2; 13 bases map to TRBD2. Per germline, CDR1 SGHAT and CDR2 FQNNGV. The CDR3 has 17 residues. With 0 bases clipped from V and 4 bases from J, the junction kept 2 bases outside the gene matches. CDR3 sequence: CASSLELAGGGTGELFF. CDR3 bases: TGTGCCAGCAGCTTAGAACTAGCGGGGGGGGGCACCGGGGAGCTGTTTTTT.

V usage is TRBV5-1 and J usage is TRBJ2-5; D unresolved. This CDR3 comprises 14 residues. Trimming stripped 1 base from V and 2 bases from J, with 9 bases between. The germline CDR1 and CDR2 sequences are SGHRS and YFSETQ. Written as DNA, the CDR3 is TGCGCCAGCAGCTTGAATACCCGGCAAGAGACCCAGTACTTC. Translation: CASSLNTRQETQYF.

This clonotype was picked up a small number of times. J is TRBJ2-2 and V is TRBV10-3; D not certain. Trimming took off 4 bases at V and 4 bases at J, with 4 bases between the two ends. The germline V gene encodes CDR1 ENHRY and CDR2 SYGVKD. The CDR3 runs to 12 residues. The CDR3 bases are TGTGCCATCAGTGGAAGCACCGGGGAGCTGTTTTTT. Encoded protein: CAISGSTGELFF.

This rearrangement joins TRBV29-1 to TRBJ1-1; D is undetermined. Germline V gene sequence: CDR1 SQVTM, CDR2 ANQGSEA. The CDR3 sequence is 14 residues long. Trimming cost V 1 base and J 0 bases, with 9 bases left between them. CDR3 DNA sequence: TGCAGCGTTGAAGGGTTGCTTGTGAACACTGAAGCTTTCTTT. Its translation is CSVEGLLVNTEAFF.

This chain connects TRBV9 to TRBJ2-1; possible D gene TRBD2, 6 bases. Trimming cost V 0 bases and J 8 bases, with 27 bases left between them. Germline lookup yields CDR1 SGDLS and CDR2 YYNGEE. CDR3 length: 19 residues. The CDR3: CASSVVAAGTPRPADEQFF. CDR3 nucleotide sequence: TGTGCCAGCAGCGTAGTAGCAGCTGGGACTCCCAGGCCGGCGGATGAGCAGTTCTTC.

This clonotype has ten or more counts. J is TRBJ2-7 and V is TRBV12-3 or TRBV12-4, with 9 bases identical to TRBD2. The junction had 3 bases not matched to a gene; V was cut back by 1 base and J by 2 bases. The CDR3 consists of 15 residues. The CDR3 coding sequence is TGTGCCAGCAGTTTAGGTAGCGGGGGCACCTACGAGCAGTACTTC. This sequence encodes CASSLGSGGTYEQYF.

The V and J genes are TRBV20-1 and TRBJ2-5, with 13 bases identical to TRBD2. CDR1 and CDR2 (germline): DFQATT, SNEGSKA (reference sequence). The CDR3 is 15 amino acids. V was pared by 1 base and J by 4 bases, with 3 bases of the junction left unmatched. The CDR3 is CSARGLAGGRETQYF. CDR3 bases: TGCAGTGCTAGAGGACTAGCGGGGGGCCGAGAGACCCAGTACTTC.

The V call is TRBV18, the J call TRBJ2-4; the match to TRBD2 covers 8 bases. CDR3 size: 16 residues. Unmatched junction bases numbered 8, after V lost 1 base and J lost 6 bases. Germline-derived CDR1 and CDR2 are KGHSH and LQKENI. Here the CDR3 DNA reads TGTGCCAGCTCACCACGGGTGGCGGGACTAGGAAACATTCAGTACTTC. Protein: CASSPRVAGLGNIQYF.

This clonotype was seen a few times. The rearrangement joins TRBV5-1 to TRBJ2-1; 7 bases map to TRBD2. The CDR3 is made up of 13 amino acids. The V segment lost 4 bases and the J segment 9 bases; nucleotides outside the gene matches: 7. In germline, CDR1 is SGHRS, CDR2 YFSETQ. Here the CDR3 reads CASSLGSSGEQFF. CDR3 coding DNA: TGCGCCAGCAGCCTGGGGTCTAGCGGTGAGCAGTTCTTC.

This chain links TRBV6-2 or TRBV6-3 with TRBJ2-5; D gene ambiguous. CDR1 is MNHEY, CDR2 SVGEGT, per germline. The V end lost 6 bases, the J end lost 0 bases, and 11 bases lay between the germline ends. The length of the CDR3 is 14 residues. The CDR3 spells CASSRKVYQETQYF. In nucleotides, the CDR3 is TGTGCCAGCAGCAGAAAGGTCTACCAAGAGACCCAGTACTTC.

The chain links TRBV11-2 to TRBJ2-5; the D is unclear. This CDR3 spans 15 amino acids. Germline values: CDR1 SGHAT, CDR2 FQNNGV. V lost 2 bases, J lost 5 bases, and 15 bases lay in between. The CDR3 coding sequence is TGTGCCAGCAGCTTAATGTTGGCGCAAGAGGAGACCCAGTACTTC. This sequence encodes CASSLMLAQEETQYF.

This clonotype was counted only a few times. This rearrangement joins TRBV29-1 to TRBJ1-1; D is perhaps TRBD1 (5 bases). The CDR3 contains 12 residues. Trimming stripped 8 bases from V and 1 base from J, with 11 bases between. Germline V gene sequence: CDR1 SQVTM, CDR2 ANQGSEA. As DNA, the CDR3 is TGCAGCTCAGGGACCGGGAACACTGAAGCTTTCTTT. It codes for CSSGTGNTEAFF.

The rearrangement links TRBV15 to TRBJ2-3, with 11 bases aligning to TRBD2. CDR1 is LNHNV and CDR2 is YYDKDF in the germline V gene (reference sequence). The ends lost 2 bases at V and 5 bases at J; junction bases unmatched: 9. The length of the CDR3 is 17 residues. The CDR3 sequence is CATSRPVAGGPVDTQYF. DNA for the CDR3: TGTGCCACCAGCAGACCTGTAGCGGGGGGGCCGGTAGATACGCAGTATTTT.

This clonotype was seen a handful of times. CDR3 nucleotide sequence: TGCGCCAGCAGCGCCGGACAGGGCCCACCCTACGAGCAGTACTTC. Encoded protein: CASSAGQGPPYEQYF. V usage is TRBV5-1 and J usage is TRBJ2-7; 8 bases fit TRBD1. Trimming removed 4 bases from V and 2 bases from J; junction bases left unmatched: 8. Germline CDR1 SGHRS, CDR2 YFSETQ. The CDR3 extends over 15 amino acids.

The chain joins TRBV2 to TRBJ1-5; TRBD1 matches 8 bases. The CDR3 runs to 16 residues. The ends lost 2 bases at V and 0 bases at J; junction bases unmatched: 3. The V gene's germline CDR1 is SNHLY and CDR2 FYNNEI. The DNA of the CDR3 is TGTGCCAGCAGTGAAATGGGACAGGATAGCAATCAGCCCCAGCATTTT. It yields the protein CASSEMGQDSNQPQHF.

The V call is TRBV19, the J call TRBJ2-2; TRBD1 matches at 8 bases. This CDR3 is 15 amino acids long. Germline assignment: CDR1 LNHDA and CDR2 SQIVND (reference sequence). J lost 7 bases, V lost 3 bases, and 7 bases had no gene match. CDR3 in DNA: TGTGCCAGTAGTATTGGGACAGGATTTGGCGGGGAGCTGTTTTTT. Translation: CASSIGTGFGGELFF.

This chain joins TRBV24-1 and TRBJ2-6; TRBD1 agrees at 8 bases. The CDR3 loop spans 13 amino acids. Germline V gene lookup returns CDR1 KGHDR and CDR2 SFDVKD. Trimming at V came to 9 bases and at J to 6 bases, leaving 3 bases not matched to a gene. DNA of the CDR3: TGTGCCACCGGGACAGGCAAGGCCAACGTCCTGACTTTC. Its protein is CATGTGKANVLTF.

This clonotype has more than one count but fewer than ten. The chain recombines TRBV20-1 with TRBJ2-7, with TRBD2 identical over 11 bases. V lost 5 bases to trimming and J lost 2 bases; unmatched junction nucleotides: 8. Germline V gene data show CDR1 as DFQATT and CDR2 as SNEGSKA (reference sequence). The CDR3 has 15 residues. CDR3 in DNA: TGCAGTGCTCAGAATCTAGCGGGAGGAACCTACGAGCAGTACTTC. It encodes CSAQNLAGGTYEQYF.